This record concerns one T cell receptor beta chain sequence. The antigen is undetermined. This CDR3 is also generated by other DNA sequences in the sample. The data belong to a study of OX40 agonist ivuxolimab in advanced cancers. Study-level background: Anti-PD-1, anti-PD-L1 or anti-CTLA-4 therapy given earlier was allowed, and 40% had some.

Clones were read by immunoSEQ multiplex PCR, and TCRdb kept only the in-frame ones, dropping some. The table lists roughly 71,000 clones, around 93% of them singletons, with just over 14% in the top ten. Study-wide results and limits: The study observed clonal expansion of CD4+ and CD8+ blood T cells by week 6 at 0.1 to 3.0 mg/kg. Patients who responded partially at 0.1-3.0 mg/kg showed clonal expansion ranking among the lowest.

The CDR3 extends over 14 amino acids. The V and J ends lost 0 bases and 4 bases respectively, with 8 bases between them. Germline CDR1 and CDR2: SGHRS and YFSETQ. The source of this sequence is an adult with an advanced solid tumor such as melanoma, head and neck, liver or kidney cancer. The starting material was CD4+ or CD8+ T cells sorted from blood, obtained in a trial of the OX40 agonist ivuxolimab. The chain carries TRBV5-1 and TRBJ1-5; D may be TRBD1 (6 bases). CDR3 amino acids: CASSLEGGNQPQHF. The CDR3 coding sequence is TGCGCCAGCAGCTTGGAAGGGGGTAATCAGCCCCAGCATTTT.